Listed below are T cell receptor beta chains from one sample, sequenced in a study of cytomegalovirus exposure and HLA in healthy donors. The repertoire was sequenced with immunoSEQ multiplex PCR; TCRdb's copy has only in-frame clones and lacks some. The data contain under 90,000 clones, less than 85% of them singletons. Sequenced material: PBMCs. Receptor source: a woman aged 45-59 years in good health and CMV-seropositive. The CDR3 runs from the conserved cysteine through the conserved F or W.

11 TRBJ1-1 TRBV6-6 CASSYAGEAFF
15 TRBJ2-7 TRBV18 CASSPGQEKSYEQYF
13 TRBJ2-1 TRBV7-7 CASSTGGVNEQFF
14 TRBJ2-4 TRBV6-1 CASSEVGSGGPRYF
17 TRBJ1-4 TRBV10-3 CAISDGDRRLTNEKLFF
14 TRBJ1-2 TRBV28 CASSQGRANYGYTF
15 TRBJ1-1 TRBV19 CASRPRTVMNTEAFF
16 TRBJ2-5 TRBV10-3 CAISEGPTSGGETQYF
15 TRBJ1-2 TRBV5-1 CASSLRGDSNYGYTF
15 TRBJ2-1 TRBV10-2 CASSEEGATYNEQFF
14 TRBJ1-4 TRBV4-3 CASSHQGQGEKLFF
17 TRBJ2-3 TRBV30 CAWNGLAGLLSTDTQYF
14 TRBJ1-1 TRBV7-3 CASSLSLEHPEAFF
17 TRBJ2-7 TRBV30 CAWSSPGTGGKAYEQYF
16 TRBJ2-3 TRBV12-5 CASADSLSGGSDTQYF
15 TRBJ2-2 TRBV4-3 CASSQGAGGTGELFF
15 TRBJ2-7 TRBV28 CASRHRDSGSYEQYF
14 TRBJ2-2 TRBV10-3 CAITQGGDTGELFF
15 TRBJ1-5 TRBV2 CASSTNGRVERPQHF
18 TRBJ2-7 TRBV7-2 CASSLGLAGEVPQGEQYF
13 TRBJ1-4 TRBV19 CASSMPKGEKLFF
14 TRBJ2-2 TRBV14 CASSQIRNTGELFF
14 TRBJ2-7 TRBV6-1 CASSWQGSSYEQYF
13 TRBJ1-2 TRBV30 CAWRGNRGSGYTF
16 TRBJ2-6 TRBV4-3 CASSREFGSGANVLTF
16 TRBJ2-5 TRBV30 CAWSPLTSGPGGTQYF
15 TRBJ2-7 TRBV19 CASSTSLTVADEQYF
15 TRBJ1-4 TRBV18 CASSDTGQLNEKLFF
14 TRBJ2-5 TRBV11-2 CASSLDWTSETQYF
16 TRBJ2-7 TRBV6-6 CASSYSSAGGRYEQYF
15 TRBJ1-2 TRBV5-4 CASSPGTVLPDGYTF
13 TRBJ2-1 TRBV30 CAWSVQGYNEQFF
13 TRBJ2-1 TRBV29-1 CSVESRAGNEQFF
15 TRBJ1-6 TRBV7-2 CASSGQVTYNSPLHF
14 TRBJ2-5 TRBV6-5 CASTSFGGGETQYF
13 TRBJ2-3 TRBV29-1 CSVETSGSDTQYF
15 TRBJ2-1 TRBV27 CASRPQRDRIYEQFF
14 TRBJ2-7 TRBV2 CATRDFLGPYEQYF
12 TRBJ1-2 TRBV5-8 CASSGGQWGYTF
13 TRBJ2-4 TRBV7-2 CASSLASENIQYF
11 TRBJ1-3 TRBV30 CAWSPQNTIYF
16 TRBJ1-5 TRBV11-2 CASSTAGTGPNQPQHF
16 TRBJ2-1 TRBV7-6 CASSLAPAGGANEQFF
14 TRBJ1-1 TRBV10-1 CASNLQGWSTEAFF
14 TRBJ1-2 TRBV7-2 CASSLAQGNYGYTF
14 TRBJ2-7 TRBV7-2 CASSPRATGAEQYF
13 TRBJ2-7 TRBV27 CASSQQGPYEQYF
14 TRBJ1-3 TRBV5-4 CASSPSFSGNTIYF
14 TRBJ2-3 TRBV4-3 CASSQGGVTDTQYF
15 TRBJ2-7 TRBV4-3 CASSQDRSGRYEQYF
14 TRBJ2-3 TRBV30 CAWSPTLVSDTQYF
15 TRBJ2-3 TRBV5-4 CASSLGSGSTDTQYF
12 TRBJ2-7 TRBV10-3 CAIQASSYEQYF